The clone carrying this T cell receptor beta chain is a singleton in its sample. The sample originates from a study of blood T cell repertoires in COVID-19. For the study at large: From the United States, Italy and Spain came samples of acute and convalescent COVID-19. Nucleic acid was either cDNA or gDNA, and it came from T cells, B-cell-depleted T cells, or PBMCs.

This CDR3 has 15 residues. Losses at the gene ends were 7 bases for V and 5 bases for J; bases not matched to a gene: 9. Germline V gene lookup returns CDR1 SGHRS and CDR2 YFSETQ. Per the authors' pipeline: Estimation of nucleated cell counts relied on the amplification of reference gene primers. Profiled with immunoSEQ multiplex PCR; TCRdb holds only in-frame clones, not every one. The DNA was the basis for D and trimming; V, J and clone size are from that table. The sample carries about 140,000 clones, around 80% recorded once. The source material was peripheral blood. The TCR sequence derives from a woman of 80 years or more in a cohort sampled during active or convalescent COVID-19. V gene TRBV5-1 combines with J gene TRBJ2-5; 12 nucleotides match TRBD2. CDR3 protein: CASAMPGTSGETQYF. The CDR3 DNA reads as TGCGCCAGCGCGATGCCGGGGACTAGCGGGGAGACCCAGTACTTC.